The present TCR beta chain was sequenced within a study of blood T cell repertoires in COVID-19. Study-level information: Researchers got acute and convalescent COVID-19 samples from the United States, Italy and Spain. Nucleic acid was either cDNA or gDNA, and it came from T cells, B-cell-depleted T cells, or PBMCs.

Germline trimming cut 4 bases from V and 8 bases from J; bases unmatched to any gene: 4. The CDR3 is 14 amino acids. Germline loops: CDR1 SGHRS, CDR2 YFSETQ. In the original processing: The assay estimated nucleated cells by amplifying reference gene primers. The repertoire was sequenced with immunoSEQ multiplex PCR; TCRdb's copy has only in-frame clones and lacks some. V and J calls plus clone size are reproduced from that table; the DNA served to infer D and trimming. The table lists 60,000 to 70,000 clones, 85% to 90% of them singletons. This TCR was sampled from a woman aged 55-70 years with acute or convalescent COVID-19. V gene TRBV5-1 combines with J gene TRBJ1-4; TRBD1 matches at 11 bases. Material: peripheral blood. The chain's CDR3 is CASSQGTGGEKLFF. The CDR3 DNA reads TGCGCCAGCAGCCAGGGGACAGGGGGGGAAAAACTGTTTTTT.